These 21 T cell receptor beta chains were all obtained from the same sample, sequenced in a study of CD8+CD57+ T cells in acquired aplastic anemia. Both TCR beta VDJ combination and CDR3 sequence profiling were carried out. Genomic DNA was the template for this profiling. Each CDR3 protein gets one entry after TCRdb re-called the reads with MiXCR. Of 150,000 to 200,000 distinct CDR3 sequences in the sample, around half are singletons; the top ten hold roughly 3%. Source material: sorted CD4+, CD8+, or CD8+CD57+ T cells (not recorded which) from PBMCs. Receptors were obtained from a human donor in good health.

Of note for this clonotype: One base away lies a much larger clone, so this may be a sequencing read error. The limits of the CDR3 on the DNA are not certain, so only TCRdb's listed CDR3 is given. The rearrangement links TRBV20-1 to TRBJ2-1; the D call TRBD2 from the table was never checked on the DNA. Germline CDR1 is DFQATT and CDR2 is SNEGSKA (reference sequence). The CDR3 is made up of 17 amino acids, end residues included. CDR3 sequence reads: CSARDPFAGGAYNEQSF.

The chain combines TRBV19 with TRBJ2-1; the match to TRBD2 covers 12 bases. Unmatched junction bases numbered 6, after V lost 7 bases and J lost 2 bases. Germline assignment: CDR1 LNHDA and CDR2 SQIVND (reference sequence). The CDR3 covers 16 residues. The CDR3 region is CASNKPSGGAYNEQFF. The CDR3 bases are TGTGCCAGTAACAAACCTAGCGGGGGGGCCTACAATGAGCAGTTCTTC.

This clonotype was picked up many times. The CDR3 nucleotides are TGTGCCAGTAGAGGCGGGGGCAATACTAATGAAAAACTGTTTTTT. Its protein product is CASRGGGNTNEKLFF. The genes are TRBV19 and TRBJ1-4; TRBD1 might be the D (6 bases). The germline V gene encodes CDR1 LNHDA and CDR2 SQIVND (reference sequence). With 6 bases removed from V and 2 bases from J, the gap between germline ends came to 13 bases. The CDR3 is made up of 15 amino acids.

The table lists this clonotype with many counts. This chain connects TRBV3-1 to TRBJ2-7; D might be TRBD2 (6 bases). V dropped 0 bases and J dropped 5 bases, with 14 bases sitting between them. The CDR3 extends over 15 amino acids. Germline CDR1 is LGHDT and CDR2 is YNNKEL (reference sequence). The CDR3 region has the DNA TGTGCCAGCAGCCAAGATCAGACTAGGTCCCACGAGCAGTACTTC. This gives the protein CASSQDQTRSHEQYF.

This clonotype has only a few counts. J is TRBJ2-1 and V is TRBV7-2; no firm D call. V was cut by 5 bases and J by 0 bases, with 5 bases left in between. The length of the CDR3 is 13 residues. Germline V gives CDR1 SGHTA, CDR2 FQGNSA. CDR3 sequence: CASSRTSYNEQFF. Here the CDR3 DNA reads TGTGCCAGCAGCCGGACCTCCTACAATGAGCAGTTCTTC.

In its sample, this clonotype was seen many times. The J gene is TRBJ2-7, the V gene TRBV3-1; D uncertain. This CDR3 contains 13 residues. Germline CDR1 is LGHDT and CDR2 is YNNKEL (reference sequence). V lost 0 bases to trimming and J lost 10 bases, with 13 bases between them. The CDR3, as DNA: TGTGCCAGCAGCCAAGATGTGCAGCCCGCTCAGTACTTC. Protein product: CASSQDVQPAQYF.

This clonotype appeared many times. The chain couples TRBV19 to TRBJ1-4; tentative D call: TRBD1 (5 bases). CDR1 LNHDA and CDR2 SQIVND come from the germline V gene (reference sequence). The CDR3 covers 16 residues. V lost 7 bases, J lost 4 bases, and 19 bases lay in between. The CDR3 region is CASTAGPPAGNEKLFF. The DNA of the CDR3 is TGTGCCAGTACCGCGGGACCGCCGGCGGGTAATGAAAAACTGTTTTTT.

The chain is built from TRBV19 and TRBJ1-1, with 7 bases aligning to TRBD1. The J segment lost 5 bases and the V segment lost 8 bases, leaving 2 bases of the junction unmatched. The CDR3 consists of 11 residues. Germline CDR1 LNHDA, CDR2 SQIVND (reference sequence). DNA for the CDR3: TGTGCCAGTGAACAGGGGACTGAAGCTTTCTTT. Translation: CASEQGTEAFF.

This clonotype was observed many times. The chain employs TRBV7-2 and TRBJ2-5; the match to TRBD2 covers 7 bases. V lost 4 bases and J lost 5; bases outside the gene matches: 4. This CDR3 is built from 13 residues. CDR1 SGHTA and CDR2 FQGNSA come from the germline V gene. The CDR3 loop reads CASSSGGYETQYF. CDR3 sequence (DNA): TGTGCCAGCAGCTCCGGGGGGTATGAGACCCAGTACTTC.

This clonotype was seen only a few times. CDR3 region: CSATGTANTEAFF. CDR3 coding DNA: TGCAGTGCCACCGGGACAGCGAACACTGAAGCTTTCTTT. The chain carries TRBV20-1 and TRBJ1-1; the match to TRBD1 covers 7 bases. The CDR3 loop spans 13 amino acids. Germline CDR1 and CDR2: DFQATT and SNEGSKA (reference sequence). The J segment lost 1 base and the V segment lost 6 bases, leaving 5 bases of the junction unmatched.

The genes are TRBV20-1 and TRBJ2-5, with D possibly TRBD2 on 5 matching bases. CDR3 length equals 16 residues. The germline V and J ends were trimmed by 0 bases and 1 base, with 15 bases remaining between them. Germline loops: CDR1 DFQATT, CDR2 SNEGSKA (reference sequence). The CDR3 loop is CSARDRREGVQETQYF. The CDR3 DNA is TGCAGTGCTAGAGATCGGCGCGAGGGAGTCCAAGAGACCCAGTACTTC.

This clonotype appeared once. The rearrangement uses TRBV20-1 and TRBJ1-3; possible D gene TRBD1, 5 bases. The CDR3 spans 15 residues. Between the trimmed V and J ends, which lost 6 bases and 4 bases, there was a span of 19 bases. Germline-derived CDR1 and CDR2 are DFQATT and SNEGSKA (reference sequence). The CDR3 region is CSASSAGVGGNTIYF. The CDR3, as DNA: TGCAGTGCGAGTTCTGCGGGGGTGGGGGGAAACACCATATATTTT.

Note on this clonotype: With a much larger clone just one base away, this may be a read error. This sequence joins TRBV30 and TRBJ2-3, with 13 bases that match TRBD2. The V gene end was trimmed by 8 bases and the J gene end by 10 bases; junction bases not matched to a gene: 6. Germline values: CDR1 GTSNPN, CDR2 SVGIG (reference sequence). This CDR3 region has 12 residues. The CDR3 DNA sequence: TGTGCCGGGACTAGCGGGACTGATGCGCAGTATTTT. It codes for CAGTSGTDAQYF.

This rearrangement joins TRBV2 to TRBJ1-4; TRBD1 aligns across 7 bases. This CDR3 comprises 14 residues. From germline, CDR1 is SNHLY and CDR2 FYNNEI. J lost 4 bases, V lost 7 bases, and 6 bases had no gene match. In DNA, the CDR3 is TGTGCCAGCAACAACAGGGGCCGTAATGAAAAACTGTTTTTT. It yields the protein CASNNRGRNEKLFF.

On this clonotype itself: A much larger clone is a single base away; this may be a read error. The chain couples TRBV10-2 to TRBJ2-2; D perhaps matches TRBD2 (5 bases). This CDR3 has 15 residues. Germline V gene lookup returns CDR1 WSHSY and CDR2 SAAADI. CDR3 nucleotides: TGCGCCAGCAGCTTGGTGGTCGGGAACGCCGGGGAGCTGTTTTTT. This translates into CASSLVVGNAGELFF.

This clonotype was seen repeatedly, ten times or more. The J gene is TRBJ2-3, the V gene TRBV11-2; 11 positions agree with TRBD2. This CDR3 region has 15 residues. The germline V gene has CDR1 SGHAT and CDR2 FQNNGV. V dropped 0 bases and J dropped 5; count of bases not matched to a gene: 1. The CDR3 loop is CASSLDGLAGDTQYF. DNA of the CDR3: TGTGCCAGCAGCTTAGATGGACTAGCGGGAGATACGCAGTATTTT.

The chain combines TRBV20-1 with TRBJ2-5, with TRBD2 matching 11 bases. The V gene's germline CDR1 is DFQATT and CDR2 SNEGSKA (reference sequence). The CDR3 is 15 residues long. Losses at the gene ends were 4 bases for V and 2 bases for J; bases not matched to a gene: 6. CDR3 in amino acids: CSAKALAGGQETQYF. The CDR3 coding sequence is TGCAGTGCTAAAGCTTTAGCGGGAGGGCAAGAGACCCAGTACTTC.

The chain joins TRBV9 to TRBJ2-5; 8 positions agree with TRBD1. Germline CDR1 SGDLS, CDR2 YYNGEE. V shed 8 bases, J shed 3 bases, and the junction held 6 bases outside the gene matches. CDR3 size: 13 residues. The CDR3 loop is CASGTGDEETQYF. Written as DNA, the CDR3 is TGTGCCAGTGGGACAGGCGACGAAGAGACCCAGTACTTC.

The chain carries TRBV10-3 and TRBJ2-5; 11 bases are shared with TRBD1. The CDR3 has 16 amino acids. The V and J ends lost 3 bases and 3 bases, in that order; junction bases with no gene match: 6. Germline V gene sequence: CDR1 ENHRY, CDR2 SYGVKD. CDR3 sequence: CAISDPGQGAKETQYF. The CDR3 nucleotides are TGTGCCATCAGTGATCCAGGACAGGGGGCAAAAGAGACCCAGTACTTC.

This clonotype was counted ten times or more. The CDR3 coding sequence is TGTGCCAGCAGGTTGACAGGGTGGGCCTACGAGCAGTACTTC. Amino acid sequence: CASRLTGWAYEQYF. The genes are TRBV27 and TRBJ2-7, with 7 bases matching TRBD1. This CDR3 is built from 14 residues. The germline V gene has CDR1 MNHEY and CDR2 SMNVEV (reference sequence). J lost 2 bases, V lost 6 bases, and 7 bases had no gene match.

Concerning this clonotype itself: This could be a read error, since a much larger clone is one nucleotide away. As DNA, the CDR3 is TGTGCCAGCAGTGGGACAGGGGACAATGAGCAGCTCTTC. It yields the protein CASSGTGDNEQLF. This rearrangement joins TRBV6-1 to TRBJ2-1; 9 positions agree with TRBD1. The CDR3 consists of 13 residues. Germline V gene data show CDR1 as MNHNS and CDR2 as SASEGT.